This T cell receptor (beta chain) originates from a study of blood T cell repertoires in COVID-19. Study background: PBMCs, B-cell-depleted T cells, or T cells provided the cDNA or gDNA that made up the material.

CDR1 SGHRS and CDR2 YFSETQ come from the germline V gene. The ends lost 4 bases at V and 4 bases at J; junction bases unmatched: 7. The CDR3 loop spans 14 amino acids. Source study methods: Estimation of nucleated cell counts relied on the amplification of reference gene primers. Profiling relied on immunoSEQ multiplex PCR, and the TCRdb table lists in-frame clones only, not all of them. Clonal size and the V and J genes are those of that table, whereas D and trimming came from the DNA. Of 35,000 to 45,000 clones in the sample, over 75% were seen once. Sequenced: peripheral blood. This rearrangement joins TRBV5-1 to TRBJ1-1, with 7 bases identical to TRBD1. The source of this sequence is a human donor in a cohort sampled during active COVID-19. The CDR3 protein is CASSGDRVGTEAFF. The CDR3 nucleotides are TGCGCCAGCAGCGGCGACAGGGTAGGCACTGAAGCTTTCTTT. The entire variable domain, with the rest obtained from reference TRBV5-1 and TRBJ1-1, is as follows: KAGVTQTPRYLIKTRGQQVTLSCSPISGHRSVSWYQQTPGQGLQFLFEYFSETQRNKGNFPGRFSGRQFSNSRSEMNVSTLELGDSALYLCASSGDRVGTEAFFGQGTRLTVV.